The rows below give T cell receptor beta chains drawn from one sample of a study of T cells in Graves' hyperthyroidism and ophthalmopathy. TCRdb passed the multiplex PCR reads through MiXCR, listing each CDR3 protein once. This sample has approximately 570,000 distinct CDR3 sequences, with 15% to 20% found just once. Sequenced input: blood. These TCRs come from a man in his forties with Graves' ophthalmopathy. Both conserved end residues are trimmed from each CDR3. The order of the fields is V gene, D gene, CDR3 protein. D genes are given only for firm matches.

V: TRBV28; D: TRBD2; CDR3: ASSLGIAGGNEQY
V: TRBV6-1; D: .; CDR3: ASSHGGTEAF
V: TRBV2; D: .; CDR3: ASSRNGHINSGANVLT
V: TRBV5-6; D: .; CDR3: ASSLGQRDSPLH
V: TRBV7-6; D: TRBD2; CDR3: ASSPQSGGDTQY
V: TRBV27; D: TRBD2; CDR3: ASRLEAGLAGYEQY
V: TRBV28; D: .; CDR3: ATASVGLSYEQY
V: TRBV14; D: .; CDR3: ASSQDGDFTDTQY
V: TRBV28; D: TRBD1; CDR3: ASSLGTGRSPLH
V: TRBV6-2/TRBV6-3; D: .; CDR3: ASSYSPSVGIEQF
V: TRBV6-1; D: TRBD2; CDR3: ASSEPAGGLLFYNEQF
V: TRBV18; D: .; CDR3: ASSPVGFVGYT
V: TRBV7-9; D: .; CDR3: ASSFRTSYNEQF
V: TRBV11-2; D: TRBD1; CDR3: ASSPDRAGQPQH
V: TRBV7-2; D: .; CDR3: ASSLASSEQY
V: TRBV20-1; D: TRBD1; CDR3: SARGLTGWTEKLF
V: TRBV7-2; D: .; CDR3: ASSLDSSSYNEQF
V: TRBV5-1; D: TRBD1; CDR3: ASSLRTGLNTEAF
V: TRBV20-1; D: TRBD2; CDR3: SASFSLAGLEETQY
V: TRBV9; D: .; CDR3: ASSPMRGGGTEAF
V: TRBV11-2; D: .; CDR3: ASSLGGSPYYGYT
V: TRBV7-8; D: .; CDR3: ASSRVRTDQETQY